This T cell receptor beta chain originates from a study of blood T cell repertoires in COVID-19. Study overall: Both acute and convalescent COVID-19 samples were obtained from the United States, Italy and Spain.

The protocol was immunoSEQ multiplex PCR, while the TCRdb copy is restricted to in-frame clones and leaves out a portion. The data contain about 220,000 clones, 82% of them singletons. V dropped 4 bases and J dropped 6 bases, with 18 bases sitting between them. The CDR3 has 16 residues. CDR1 is SGHDN and CDR2 is FVKESK in the germline V gene. The age range of participants was about 18 to 100 years, with residence in 20 to 25 US areas. Self-reported history from a screening survey and questionnaire set each donor's cohort. Recovered participants had two consecutive negative NP/OP PCR tests, healthcare professional clearance, or symptom resolution.

This receptor was identified in a woman aged 55-69 years who had recovered from COVID-19. The sequenced material came from PBMCs or T cells enriched from blood (not recorded which). The V and J genes are TRBV14 and TRBJ2-2; D is possibly TRBD1 (6 bases). CDR3 bases: TGTGCCAGCAGCCCTTCCCCGGGACAAATAGCCGGGGAGCTGTTTTTT. It is translated as CASSPSPGQIAGELFF. Using reference TRBV14 and TRBJ2-2 for the parts outside the CDR3, the full variable domain is EAGVTQFPSHSVIEKGQTVTLRCDPISGHDNLYWYRRVMGKEIKFLLHFVKESKQDESGMPNNRFLAERTGGTYSTLKVQPAELEDSGVYFCASSPSPGQIAGELFFGEGSRLTVL.